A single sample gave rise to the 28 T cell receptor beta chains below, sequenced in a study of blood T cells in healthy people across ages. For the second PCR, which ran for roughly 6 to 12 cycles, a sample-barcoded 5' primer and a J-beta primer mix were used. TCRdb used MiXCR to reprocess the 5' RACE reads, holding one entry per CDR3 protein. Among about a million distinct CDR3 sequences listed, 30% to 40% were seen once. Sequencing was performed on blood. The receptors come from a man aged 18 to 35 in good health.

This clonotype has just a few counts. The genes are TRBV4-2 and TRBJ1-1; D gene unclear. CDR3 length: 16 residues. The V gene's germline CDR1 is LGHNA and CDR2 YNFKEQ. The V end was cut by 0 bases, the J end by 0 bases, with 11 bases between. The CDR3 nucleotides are TGTGCCAGCAGCCAAGATTGGGTTCAGATGAACACTGAAGCTTTCTTT. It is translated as CASSQDWVQMNTEAFF.

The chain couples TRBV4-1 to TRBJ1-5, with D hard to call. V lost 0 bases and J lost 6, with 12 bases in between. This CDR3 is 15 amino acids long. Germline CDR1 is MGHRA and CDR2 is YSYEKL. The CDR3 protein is CASSQEAASGQPQHF. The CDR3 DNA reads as TGCGCCAGCAGCCAAGAGGCGGCCTCAGGTCAGCCCCAGCATTTT.

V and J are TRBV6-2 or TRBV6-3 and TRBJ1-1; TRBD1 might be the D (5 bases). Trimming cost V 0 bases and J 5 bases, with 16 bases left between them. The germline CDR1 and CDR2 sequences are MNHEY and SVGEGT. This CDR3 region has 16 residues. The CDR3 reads CASSYSRLRWGTEAFF. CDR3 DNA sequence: TGTGCCAGCAGTTACTCGAGACTTCGGTGGGGGACTGAAGCTTTCTTT.

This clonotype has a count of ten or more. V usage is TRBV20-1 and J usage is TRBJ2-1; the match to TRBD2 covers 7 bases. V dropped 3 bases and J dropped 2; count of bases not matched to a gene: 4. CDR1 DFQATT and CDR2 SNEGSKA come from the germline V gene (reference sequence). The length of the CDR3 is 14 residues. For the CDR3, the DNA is TGCAGTGCTAGTCTCGGGGGGACCTACAATGAGCAGTTCTTC. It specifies CSASLGGTYNEQFF.

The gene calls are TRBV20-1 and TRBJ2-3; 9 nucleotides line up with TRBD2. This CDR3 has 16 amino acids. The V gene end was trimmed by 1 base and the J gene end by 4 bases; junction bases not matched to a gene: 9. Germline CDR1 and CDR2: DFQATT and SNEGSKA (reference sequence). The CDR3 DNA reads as TGCAGTGCTAGAGGGCCTAGCGGGGTCTACTCAGATACGCAGTATTTT. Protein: CSARGPSGVYSDTQYF.

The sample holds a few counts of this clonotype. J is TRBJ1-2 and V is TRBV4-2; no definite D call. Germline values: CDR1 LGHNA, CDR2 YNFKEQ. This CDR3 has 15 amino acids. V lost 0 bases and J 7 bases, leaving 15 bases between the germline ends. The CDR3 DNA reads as TGTGCCAGCAGCCAAGATCGAGTCAGTTCGGGTGGCTACACCTTC. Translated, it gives CASSQDRVSSGGYTF.

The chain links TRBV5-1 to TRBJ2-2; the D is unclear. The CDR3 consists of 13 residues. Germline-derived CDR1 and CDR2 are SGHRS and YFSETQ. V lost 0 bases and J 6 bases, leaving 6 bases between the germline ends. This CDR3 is CASSLEVSGELFF. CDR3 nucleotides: TGCGCCAGCAGCTTGGAGGTGTCCGGGGAGCTGTTTTTT.

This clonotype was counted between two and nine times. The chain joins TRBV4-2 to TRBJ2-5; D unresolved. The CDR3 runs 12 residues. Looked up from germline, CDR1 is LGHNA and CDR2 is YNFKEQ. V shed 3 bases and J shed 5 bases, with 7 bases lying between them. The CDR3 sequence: CASSQLGETQYF. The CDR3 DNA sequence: TGTGCCAGCAGCCAGCTTGGGGAGACCCAGTACTTC.

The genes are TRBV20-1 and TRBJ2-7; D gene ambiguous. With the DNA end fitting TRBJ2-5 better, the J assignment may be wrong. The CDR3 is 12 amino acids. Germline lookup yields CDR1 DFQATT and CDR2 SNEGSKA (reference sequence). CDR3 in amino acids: CSAGDAEETQYF. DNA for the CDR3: TGCAGTGCTGGCGACGCAGAAGAGACCCAGTACTTC.

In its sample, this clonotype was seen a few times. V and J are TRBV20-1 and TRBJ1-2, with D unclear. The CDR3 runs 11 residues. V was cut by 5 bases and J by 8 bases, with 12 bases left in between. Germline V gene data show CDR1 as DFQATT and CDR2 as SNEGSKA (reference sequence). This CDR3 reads CSAYTWEGYTF. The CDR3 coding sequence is TGCAGTGCTTATACTTGGGAGGGCTACACCTTC.

The CDR3 region has the DNA TGTGCCGGCCACCTCGGCAGTTTGTCCTATGGCTACACCTTC. The encoded protein is CAGHLGSLSYGYTF. The genes are TRBV2 and TRBJ1-2; D is uncertain. CDR3 size: 14 residues. V was clipped by 11 bases and J by 4 bases, with 20 bases between them. Per the germline V gene, CDR1 is SNHLY and CDR2 is FYNNEI.

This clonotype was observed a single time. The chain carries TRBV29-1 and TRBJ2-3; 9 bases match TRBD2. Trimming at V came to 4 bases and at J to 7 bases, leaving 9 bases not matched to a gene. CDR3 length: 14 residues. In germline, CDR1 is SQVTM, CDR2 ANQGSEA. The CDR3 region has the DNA TGCAGCGTTGGTGATAGCGGGGGACCATATACGCAGTATTTT. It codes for CSVGDSGGPYTQYF.

The CDR3 nucleotides are TGCAGTGCTAGAAAGAGAAGGGAATATGAGTTCTTC. Protein product: CSARKRREYEFF. This rearrangement joins TRBV20-1 to TRBJ2-1, with D unresolved. The germline gives CDR1 DFQATT, CDR2 SNEGSKA (reference sequence). CDR3 length equals 12 residues. Trimming stripped 2 bases from V and 14 bases from J, with 16 bases between.

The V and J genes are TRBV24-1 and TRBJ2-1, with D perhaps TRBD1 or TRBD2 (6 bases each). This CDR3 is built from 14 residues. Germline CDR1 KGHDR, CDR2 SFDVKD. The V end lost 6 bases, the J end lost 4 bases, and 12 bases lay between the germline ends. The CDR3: CATSQTGLYNEQFF. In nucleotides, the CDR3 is TGTGCCACCAGTCAGACAGGACTATACAATGAGCAGTTCTTC.

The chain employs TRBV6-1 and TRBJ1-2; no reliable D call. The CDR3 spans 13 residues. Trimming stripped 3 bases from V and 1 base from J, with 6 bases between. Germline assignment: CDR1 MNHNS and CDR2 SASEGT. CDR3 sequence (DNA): TGTGCCAGCAGTGAGGGCCATAACTATGGCTACACCTTC. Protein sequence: CASSEGHNYGYTF.

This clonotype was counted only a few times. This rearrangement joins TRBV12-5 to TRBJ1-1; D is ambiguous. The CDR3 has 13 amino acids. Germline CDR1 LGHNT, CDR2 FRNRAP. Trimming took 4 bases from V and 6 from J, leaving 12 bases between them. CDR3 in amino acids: CASGSEDRAEAFF. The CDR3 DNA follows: TGTGCTAGTGGTTCCGAAGACCGCGCTGAAGCTTTCTTT.

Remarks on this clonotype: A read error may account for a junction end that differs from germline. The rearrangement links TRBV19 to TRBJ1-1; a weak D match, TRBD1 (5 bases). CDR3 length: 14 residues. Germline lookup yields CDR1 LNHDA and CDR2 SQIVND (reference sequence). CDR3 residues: CTSRREGKNTEAFF. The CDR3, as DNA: TGTACCAGTAGGAGAGAGGGGAAGAACACTGAAGCTTTCTTT.

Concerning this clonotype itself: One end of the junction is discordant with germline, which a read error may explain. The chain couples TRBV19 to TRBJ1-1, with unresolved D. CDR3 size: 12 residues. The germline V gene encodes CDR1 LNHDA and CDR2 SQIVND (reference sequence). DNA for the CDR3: TGTGCCAGTAGTACCGGCCCGGCTGAAGCTCTCTTT. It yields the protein CASSTGPAEALF.

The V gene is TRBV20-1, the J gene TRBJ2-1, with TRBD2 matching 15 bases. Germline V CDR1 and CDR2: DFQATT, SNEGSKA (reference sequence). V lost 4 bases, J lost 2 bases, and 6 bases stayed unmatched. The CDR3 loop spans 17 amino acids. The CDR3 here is CSAKGLAGGFAYNEQFF. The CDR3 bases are TGCAGTGCTAAGGGACTAGCGGGGGGCTTCGCCTACAATGAGCAGTTCTTC.

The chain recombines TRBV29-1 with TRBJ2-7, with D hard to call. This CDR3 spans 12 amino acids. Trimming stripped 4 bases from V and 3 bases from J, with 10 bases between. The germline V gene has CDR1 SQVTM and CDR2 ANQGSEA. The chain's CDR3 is CSVAISDYEQYF. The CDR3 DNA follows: TGCAGCGTTGCAATTTCAGACTACGAGCAGTACTTC.

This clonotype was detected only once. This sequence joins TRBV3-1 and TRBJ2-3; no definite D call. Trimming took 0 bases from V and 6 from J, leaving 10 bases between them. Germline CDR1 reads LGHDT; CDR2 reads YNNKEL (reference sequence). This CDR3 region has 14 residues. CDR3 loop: CASSQEISSDTQYF. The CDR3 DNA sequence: TGTGCCAGCAGCCAAGAGATTAGCTCGGATACGCAGTATTTT.

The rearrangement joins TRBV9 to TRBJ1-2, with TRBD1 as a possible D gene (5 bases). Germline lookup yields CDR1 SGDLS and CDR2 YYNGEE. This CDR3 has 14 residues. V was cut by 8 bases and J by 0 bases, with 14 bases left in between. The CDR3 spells CARSPGSTNYGYTF. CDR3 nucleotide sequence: TGTGCCAGAAGCCCAGGGTCTACTAACTATGGCTACACCTTC.

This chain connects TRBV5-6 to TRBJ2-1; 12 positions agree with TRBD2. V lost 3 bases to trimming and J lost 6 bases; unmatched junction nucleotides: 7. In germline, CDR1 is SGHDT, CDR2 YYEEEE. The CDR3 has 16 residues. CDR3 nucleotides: TGTGCCAGCAGCTCGCTAGCGGGGGGGCGTCGCAATGAGCAGTTCTTC. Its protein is CASSSLAGGRRNEQFF.

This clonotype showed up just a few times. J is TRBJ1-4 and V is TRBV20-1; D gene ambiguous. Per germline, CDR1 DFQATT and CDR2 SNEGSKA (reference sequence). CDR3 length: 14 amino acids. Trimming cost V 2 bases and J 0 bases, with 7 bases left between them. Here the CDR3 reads CSARSPTTNEKLFF. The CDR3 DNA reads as TGCAGTGCTAGATCCCCAACAACTAATGAAAAACTGTTTTTT.

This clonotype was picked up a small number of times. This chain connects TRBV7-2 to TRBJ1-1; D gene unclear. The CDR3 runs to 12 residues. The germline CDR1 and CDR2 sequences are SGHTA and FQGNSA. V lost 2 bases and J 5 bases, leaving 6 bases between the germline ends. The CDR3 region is CASSLFWTEAFF. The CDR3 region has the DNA TGTGCCAGCAGCTTATTCTGGACTGAAGCTTTCTTT.

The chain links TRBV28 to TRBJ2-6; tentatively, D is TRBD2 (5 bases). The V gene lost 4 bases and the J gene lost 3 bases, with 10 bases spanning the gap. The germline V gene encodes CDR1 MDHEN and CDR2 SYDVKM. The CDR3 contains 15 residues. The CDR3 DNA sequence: TGTGCCAGCAGTTCGAGGGAAGGTGGGGCCAACGTCCTGACTTTC. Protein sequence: CASSSREGGANVLTF.

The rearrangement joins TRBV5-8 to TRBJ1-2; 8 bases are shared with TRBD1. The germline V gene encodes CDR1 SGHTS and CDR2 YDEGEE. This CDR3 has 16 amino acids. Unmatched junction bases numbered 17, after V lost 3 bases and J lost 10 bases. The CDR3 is CASSSLEGTGPNVYTF. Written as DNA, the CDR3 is TGTGCCAGCAGCTCACTGGAGGGGACAGGACCTAACGTCTACACCTTC.

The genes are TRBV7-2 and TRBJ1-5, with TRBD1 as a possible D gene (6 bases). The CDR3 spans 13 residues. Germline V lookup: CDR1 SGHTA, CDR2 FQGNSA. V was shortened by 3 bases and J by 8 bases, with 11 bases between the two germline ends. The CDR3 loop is CASSFGGEKPQHF. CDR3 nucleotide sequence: TGTGCCAGCAGCTTCGGGGGCGAGAAGCCCCAGCATTTT.